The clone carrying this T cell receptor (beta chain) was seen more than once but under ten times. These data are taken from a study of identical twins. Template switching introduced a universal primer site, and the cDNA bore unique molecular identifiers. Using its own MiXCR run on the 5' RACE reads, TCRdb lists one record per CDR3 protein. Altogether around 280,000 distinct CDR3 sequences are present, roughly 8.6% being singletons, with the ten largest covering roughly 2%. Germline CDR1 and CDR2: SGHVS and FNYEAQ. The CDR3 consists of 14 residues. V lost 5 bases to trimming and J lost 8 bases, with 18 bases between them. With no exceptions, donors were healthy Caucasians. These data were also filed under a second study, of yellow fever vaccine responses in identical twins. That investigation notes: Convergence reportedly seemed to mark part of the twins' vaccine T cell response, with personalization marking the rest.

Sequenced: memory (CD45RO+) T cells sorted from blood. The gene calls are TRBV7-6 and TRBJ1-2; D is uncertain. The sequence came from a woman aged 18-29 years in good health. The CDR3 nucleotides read TGTGCCAGCAGCCCTGGGCCCGGGAAGAGGGGCTACACCTTC. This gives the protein CASSPGPGKRGYTF.